The following is a TCR beta chain sequence with its context. The data were taken from a study of cytomegalovirus exposure and HLA in healthy donors. Method: immunoSEQ multiplex PCR; TCRdb's copy keeps in-frame clones and lacks some. Here the sample spans 200,000 or so clones, more than 80% being singletons. Germline CDR1 is MNHEY and CDR2 is SVGAGI. J gave up 5 bases and V 5 bases, and 1 base lay outside the gene matches. The CDR3 covers 12 residues. This chain joins TRBV6-5 and TRBJ1-1, with 8 bases lining up with TRBD1. This clonotype was obtained from a man aged 18 to 30 in good health and CMV-seropositive. Sequences were obtained from PBMCs. The CDR3 DNA follows: TGTGCCAGCAGTAACAGGGGGACTGAAGCTTTCTTT. Amino acid sequence: CASSNRGTEAFF.